These 26 T cell receptor beta chains share one sample of origin, sequenced in a study of T cell responses to AZD1222 COVID-19 vaccine. Profiling relied on immunoSEQ multiplex PCR, and the TCRdb table lists in-frame clones only, not all of them. The table lists some 200,000 clones, just over 90% of them singletons. The material was peripheral blood, obtained on day 0 of AZD1222 vaccination. The receptors here all came from an adult in good health.

The V gene is TRBV20-1, the J gene TRBJ2-7, with 9 nucleotides matching TRBD2. This CDR3 comprises 16 residues. V shed 3 bases and J 0 bases; nucleotides not matched to a gene: 9. Germline CDR1 reads DFQATT; CDR2 reads SNEGSKA (reference sequence). In DNA, the CDR3 is TGCAGTGCTAGTATAAGTCGACTAGCGGTCTCCTACGAGCAGTACTTC. The encoded protein is CSASISRLAVSYEQYF.

This clone appeared a few times. The J gene is TRBJ1-1, the V gene TRBV5-6; D is perhaps TRBD1 (6 bases). From germline, CDR1 is SGHDT and CDR2 YYEEEE. This CDR3 spans 16 amino acids. V was clipped by 2 bases and J by 1 base, with 15 bases between them. DNA of the CDR3: TGTGCCAGCAGCTTTCGGGGGGCTATTAGGAACACTGAAGCTTTCTTT. Protein: CASSFRGAIRNTEAFF.

This clone was counted a single time. This chain connects TRBV19 to TRBJ1-6; no definite D call. Germline loops: CDR1 LNHDA, CDR2 SQIVND (reference sequence). This CDR3 has 13 amino acids. Trimming took off 4 bases at V and 7 bases at J, with 8 bases between the two ends. CDR3 loop: CASSRGKNSPLHF. The CDR3 nucleotides are TGTGCCAGTAGTAGGGGTAAGAATTCACCCCTCCACTTT.

The genes are TRBV7-9 and TRBJ2-5; D is unclear. Trimming pared 1 base from V and 0 bases from J, leaving 6 bases between. The CDR3 runs 14 residues. CDR1 is SEHNR and CDR2 is FQNEAQ in the germline V gene (reference sequence). The CDR3 protein is CASSLGVHQETQYF. CDR3 DNA: TGTGCCAGCAGCTTAGGGGTACACCAAGAGACCCAGTACTTC.

The rearrangement joins TRBV6-4 to TRBJ1-2, with 7 bases aligning to TRBD1. Germline V lookup: CDR1 MRHNA, CDR2 SNTAGT. The CDR3 spans 15 residues. The J segment lost 5 bases and the V segment lost 4 bases, leaving 10 bases of the junction unmatched. Here the CDR3 DNA reads TGTGCCAGCAGTGTAGGGGGCGACAGCAATTATGGCTACACCTTC. Amino acids: CASSVGGDSNYGYTF.

V usage is TRBV7-2 and J usage is TRBJ1-3; D is unclear. Germline loops: CDR1 SGHTA, CDR2 FQGNSA. V lost 1 base, J lost 3 bases, and 4 bases lay in between. The CDR3 loop spans 13 amino acids. The CDR3 is CASSLVGGNTIYF. In nucleotides, the CDR3 is TGTGCCAGCAGCTTAGTAGGTGGAAACACCATATATTTT. The whole variable domain, filled in from reference TRBV7-2 and TRBJ1-3, reads GAGVSQSPSNKVTEKGKDVELRCDPISGHTALYWYRQSLGQGLEFLIYFQGNSAPDKSGLPSDRFSAERTGGSVSTLTIQRTQQEDSAVYLCASSLVGGNTIYFGEGSWLTVV.

The rearrangement uses TRBV15 and TRBJ2-7; 9 nucleotides match TRBD2. Per the germline V gene, CDR1 is LNHNV and CDR2 is YYDKDF (reference sequence). Losses at the gene ends were 1 base for V and 0 bases for J; bases not matched to a gene: 4. The CDR3 runs to 16 residues. The CDR3, as DNA: TGTGCCACCAGCAGAGGTGAGCGGGAGGCCTCCTACGAGCAGTACTTC. Its protein is CATSRGEREASYEQYF.

This clone appeared once. The genes are TRBV5-4 and TRBJ2-7; TRBD1 or TRBD2 may be the D gene (5 bases each). This CDR3 spans 15 amino acids. V lost 4 bases and J 1 base, leaving 15 bases between the germline ends. Germline loops: CDR1 SGHNT, CDR2 YYREEE (reference sequence). CDR3 sequence: CASSPPGTVSYEQYF. The DNA for the CDR3 is TGTGCCAGCAGCCCTCCCGGGACGGTATCCTACGAGCAGTACTTC.

This clone appeared a few times. This chain connects TRBV2 to TRBJ2-3; D gene unclear. V lost 6 bases and J 3 bases, leaving 4 bases between the germline ends. The CDR3 contains 11 residues. Germline CDR1 SNHLY, CDR2 FYNNEI. The CDR3 region has the DNA TGTGCCAGCAGCCTTACAGATACGCAGTATTTT. It is translated as CASSLTDTQYF.

This chain uses TRBV7-9 with TRBJ2-3; 11 bases agree with TRBD2. Per germline, CDR1 SEHNR and CDR2 FQNEAQ (reference sequence). CDR3 length: 16 residues. V gave up 3 bases and J gave up 5 bases; unmatched junction bases: 7. The DNA for the CDR3 is TGTGCCAGCAGCTTGATGGGACTAGCGGAAGGAGATACGCAGTATTTT. Its translation is CASSLMGLAEGDTQYF.

The chain employs TRBV4-2 and TRBJ1-5; D ambiguous. The CDR3 runs 17 residues. The V and J ends lost 0 bases and 0 bases respectively, with 12 bases between them. Germline lookup yields CDR1 LGHNA and CDR2 YNFKEQ. The CDR3 DNA follows: TGTGCCAGCAGCCAAGATGGGCCGGAGTATAGCAATCAGCCCCAGCATTTT. Amino acids: CASSQDGPEYSNQPQHF.

This clone came up once. The chain employs TRBV4-2 and TRBJ2-3; D possibly corresponds to TRBD2 (6 bases). Deletions cut 0 bases from V and 2 bases from J, with 9 bases between. The CDR3 totals 15 residues. Looked up from germline, CDR1 is LGHNA and CDR2 is YNFKEQ. The CDR3 bases are TGTGCCAGCAGCCAAGAGGGCGGGATCACAGATACGCAGTATTTT. Amino acids: CASSQEGGITDTQYF.

This chain uses TRBV29-1 with TRBJ1-1; D might be TRBD1 (5 bases). Germline CDR1 and CDR2: SQVTM and ANQGSEA. V was pared by 7 bases and J by 4 bases, with 10 bases between. The CDR3 length is 11 residues. CDR3 bases: TGCAGCGCCAGGGTCGCCACTGAAGCTTTCTTT. Amino acids: CSARVATEAFF.

This chain joins TRBV9 and TRBJ2-2; tentative D call: TRBD2 (6 bases). The CDR3 consists of 17 residues. The ends were cut back, 4 bases at V and 2 bases at J, with 18 bases in the middle. Germline V gene data show CDR1 as SGDLS and CDR2 as YYNGEE. This chain's CDR3 is CASSPRDSRPNTGELFF. CDR3 sequence (DNA): TGTGCCAGCAGCCCACGGGACTCCCGACCTAACACCGGGGAGCTGTTTTTT.

The rearrangement joins TRBV2 to TRBJ2-1; TRBD2 is a possible D gene (7 bases). V lost 3 bases to trimming and J lost 3 bases, with 15 bases between them. Germline assignment: CDR1 SNHLY and CDR2 FYNNEI. The CDR3 runs to 16 residues. The chain's CDR3 is CASSDLRRGHYNEQFF. In nucleotides, the CDR3 is TGTGCCAGCAGTGACCTTCGGCGGGGGCACTACAATGAGCAGTTCTTC.

This chain uses TRBV10-3 with TRBJ1-6, with TRBD1 identical over 7 bases. The V gene end was trimmed by 7 bases and the J gene end by 9 bases; junction bases not matched to a gene: 6. Germline CDR1 reads ENHRY; CDR2 reads SYGVKD. The CDR3 totals 13 residues. The DNA for the CDR3 is TGTGCCATCAACGAGGGGGCTGGTTCACCCCTCCACTTT. It codes for CAINEGAGSPLHF.

The chain employs TRBV4-1 and TRBJ1-4; 7 positions match TRBD1. The CDR3 sequence is 16 residues long. J lost 3 bases, V lost 4 bases, and 8 bases had no gene match. The germline V gene has CDR1 MGHRA and CDR2 YSYEKL. CDR3 sequence reads: CASSLRDREPNEKLFF. DNA for the CDR3: TGCGCCAGCAGCCTGCGCGACAGGGAACCTAATGAAAAACTGTTTTTT.

The chain employs TRBV28 and TRBJ2-3; the D gene is possibly TRBD2 (6 bases). This CDR3 has 18 residues. Germline V gene data show CDR1 as MDHEN and CDR2 as SYDVKM. V lost 6 bases to trimming and J lost 1 base, with 23 bases between them. DNA for the CDR3: TGTGCCAGCAGGCCATGGGCGGGAAACCCGGGGGGCACAGATACGCAGTATTTT. Its protein is CASRPWAGNPGGTDTQYF.

The chain recombines TRBV29-1 with TRBJ2-7, with D unresolved. Trimming took 6 bases from V and 6 from J, leaving 18 bases between them. This CDR3 comprises 13 residues. Germline CDR1 and CDR2: SQVTM and ANQGSEA. The CDR3 protein is CSVKWSGMFEQYF. The DNA of the CDR3 is TGCAGCGTGAAGTGGAGTGGGATGTTCGAGCAGTACTTC.

The chain combines TRBV5-6 with TRBJ1-4; 11 positions match TRBD1. Trimming at V came to 4 bases and at J to 3 bases, leaving 11 bases not matched to a gene. The CDR3 sequence is 18 residues long. From germline, CDR1 is SGHDT and CDR2 YYEEEE. The CDR3 is CASSPWTGGPLANEKLFF. CDR3 bases: TGTGCCAGCAGCCCATGGACAGGGGGCCCATTGGCTAATGAAAAACTGTTTTTT.

This clone turned up a few times. In nucleotides, the CDR3 is TGTGCCAGCAGCCTATCGGAGGGCCTGGGAACAGATACGCAGTATTTT. Protein product: CASSLSEGLGTDTQYF. V gene TRBV7-8 combines with J gene TRBJ2-3; perhaps TRBD2 as D (6 bases). Germline assignment: CDR1 SGHVS and CDR2 FQNEAQ. The V and J ends lost 5 bases and 3 bases respectively, with 18 bases between them. The CDR3 consists of 16 residues.

The rearrangement joins TRBV6-5 to TRBJ1-1; D unresolved. Trimming stripped 0 bases from V and 0 bases from J, with 8 bases between. The CDR3 runs to 15 residues. Germline CDR1 MNHEY, CDR2 SVGAGI. CDR3 sequence (DNA): TGTGCCAGCAGTTACTCGGTAAACATGAACACTGAAGCTTTCTTT. This codes for CASSYSVNMNTEAFF.

This clone was recorded only once. V gene TRBV7-2 combines with J gene TRBJ2-3, with D unresolved. Germline CDR1 and CDR2: SGHTA and FQGNSA. Trimming removed 2 bases from V and 4 bases from J, with 10 bases in between. The CDR3 consists of 14 residues. The CDR3 nucleotides read TGTGCCAGCAGCTTACTGGCTGGGGCAGATACGCAGTATTTT. This gives the protein CASSLLAGADTQYF.

The chain uses TRBV2 and TRBJ1-6; the D gene is possibly TRBD1 (6 bases). The CDR3 totals 14 residues. The V gene's germline CDR1 is SNHLY and CDR2 FYNNEI. V was pared by 1 base and J by 10 bases, with 11 bases between. CDR3 sequence reads: CASSEGGAGSPLHF. In nucleotides, the CDR3 is TGTGCCAGCAGTGAAGGGGGGGCTGGCTCACCCCTCCACTTT. Full variable domain (remainder filled in from reference TRBV2 and TRBJ1-6): EPEVTQTPSHQVTQMGQEVILRCVPISNHLYFYWYRQILGQKVEFLVSFYNNEISEKSEIFDDQFSVERPDGSNFTLKIRSTKLEDSAMYFCASSEGGAGSPLHFGNGTRLTVT.

The chain couples TRBV7-2 to TRBJ2-7; D possibly corresponds to TRBD1 (6 bases). The germline V gene has CDR1 SGHTA and CDR2 FQGNSA. The V end lost 5 bases, the J end lost 4 bases, and 12 bases lay between the germline ends. This CDR3 contains 13 residues. This chain's CDR3 is CASSAYRVYEQYF. The CDR3 DNA reads as TGTGCCAGCAGCGCCTACAGGGTGTACGAGCAGTACTTC.

This chain uses TRBV29-1 with TRBJ1-5, with D perhaps TRBD1 (6 bases). Between the trimmed V and J ends, which lost 4 bases and 11 bases, there was a span of 18 bases. Germline V gene lookup returns CDR1 SQVTM and CDR2 ANQGSEA. The CDR3 loop spans 13 amino acids. The CDR3 nucleotides are TGCAGCGTTGCGTCCCAGGGGCCTTCAACCCAGCATTTT. It specifies CSVASQGPSTQHF.